This entry lists 16 T cell receptor beta chains sequenced from one sample in a study of cytomegalovirus exposure and HLA in healthy donors. In the PCR, 60 Vbeta and 13 Jbeta primers were used. Using immunoSEQ multiplex PCR, the repertoire was profiled, and TCRdb retains in-frame clones only, with some absent. The data hold about 130,000 clones, with about a sixth observed a single time. The specimen sequenced was PBMCs. These receptors all come from a female donor in good health and CMV-seropositive.

This clone has just a few counts. The V and J genes are TRBV5-1 and TRBJ2-5; TRBD1 agrees at 8 bases. V gave up 7 bases and J gave up 5 bases; unmatched junction bases: 10. There are 14 residues in the CDR3. Germline V gene data show CDR1 as SGHRS and CDR2 as YFSETQ. The CDR3 nucleotides are TGCGCCAGCCGCCGGACAGGGTATCCTGAGACCCAGTACTTC. Protein sequence: CASRRTGYPETQYF.

Turning to this clone: The junction departs from the called germline gene at one end, perhaps through a read error. This rearrangement joins TRBV7-7 to TRBJ1-1, with a weak D call TRBD1 (6 bases). The CDR3 runs 14 residues. Germline-derived CDR1 and CDR2 are SSHAT and FNYEAQ (reference sequence). The CDR3 nucleotides are TGTGCTAGCAGCGACCTCAGGGGGAACACTGAAGCTTTCTTT. Amino acids: CASSDLRGNTEAFF.

The V gene is TRBV7-2, the J gene TRBJ1-1; 10 positions agree with TRBD1. This CDR3 is 16 amino acids long. Germline V lookup: CDR1 SGHTA, CDR2 FQGNSA. With V trimmed by 4 bases and J by 2 bases, 7 bases remained unmatched. DNA for the CDR3: TGTGCCAGCAGCTGGGGGACAGGGGCGCATAACACTGAAGCTTTCTTT. As protein: CASSWGTGAHNTEAFF.

This clone was recorded a few times. The genes are TRBV28 and TRBJ2-7; tentative D call: TRBD1 (6 bases). The CDR3 length is 14 residues. The germline CDR1 and CDR2 sequences are MDHEN and SYDVKM. V lost 6 bases and J lost 2, with 14 bases in between. The CDR3 protein is CASRVEGEPYEQYF. The CDR3 nucleotides read TGTGCCAGCAGAGTCGAGGGGGAGCCCTACGAGCAGTACTTC.

This clone was found a few times. The genes are TRBV19 and TRBJ1-5; no reliable D call. The CDR3 consists of 12 residues. V dropped 7 bases and J dropped 0 bases, with 4 bases sitting between them. Germline CDR1 reads LNHDA; CDR2 reads SQIVND (reference sequence). The CDR3 spells CASTDSNQPQHF. The CDR3 region has the DNA TGTGCCAGTACAGATAGCAATCAGCCCCAGCATTTT.

This clone occurred a few times. The V gene is TRBV25-1, the J gene TRBJ1-6, with D perhaps TRBD1 (5 bases). This CDR3 comprises 16 residues. V shed 6 bases and J shed 7 bases, with 19 bases lying between them. Germline assignment: CDR1 MGHDK and CDR2 SYGVNS. Written as DNA, the CDR3 is TGTGCCAGCAGGCCCGCGTTTCAGGGCTCAAATTCACCCCTCCACTTT. Translation: CASRPAFQGSNSPLHF.

The rearrangement joins TRBV25-1 to TRBJ2-5, with 10 bases aligning to TRBD1. The CDR3 is 12 residues long. Germline CDR1 is MGHDK and CDR2 is SYGVNS. After removal of 8 bases from V and 7 bases from J, the junction contained 4 bases not matched to a gene. The CDR3 sequence is CASGTGAGTQYF. The CDR3 DNA is TGTGCCAGCGGGACAGGGGCCGGGACCCAGTACTTC. Full variable domain (rest looked up from reference TRBV25-1 and TRBJ2-5): EADIYQTPRYLVIGTGKKITLECSQTMGHDKMYWYQQDPGMELHLIHYSYGVNSTEKGDLSSESTVSRIRTEHFPLTLESARPSHTSQYLCASGTGAGTQYFGPGTRLLVL.

This clone came up a few times. The chain carries TRBV5-4 and TRBJ1-4, with 8 nucleotides matching TRBD1. J gave up 8 bases and V 4 bases, and 4 bases lay outside the gene matches. CDR3 size: 13 residues. The germline gives CDR1 SGHNT, CDR2 YYREEE (reference sequence). The CDR3 DNA reads TGTGCCAGCAGCCCCGGGACAGGCGAAAAACTGTTTTTT. Amino acid sequence: CASSPGTGEKLFF. The entire variable domain, with the rest obtained from reference TRBV5-4 and TRBJ1-4, is as follows: ETGVTQSPTHLIKTRGQQVTLRCSSQSGHNTVSWYQQALGQGPQFIFQYYREEENGRGNFPPRFSGLQFPNYSSELNVNALELDDSALYLCASSPGTGEKLFFGSGTQLSVL.

The gene calls are TRBV29-1 and TRBJ2-3, with D possibly matching TRBD2 (7 bases). There are 15 residues in the CDR3. Trimming left V 6 bases short and J 2 bases short, with 18 bases between. Germline V gene data show CDR1 as SQVTM and CDR2 as ANQGSEA. The CDR3 spells CSVRGGGSHTDTQYF. The CDR3 nucleotides are TGCAGCGTGAGGGGCGGGGGCTCTCACACAGATACGCAGTATTTT.

This clone was counted only a few times. The genes are TRBV28 and TRBJ1-1; 8 bases map to TRBD1. After removal of 1 base from V and 6 bases from J, the junction contained 16 bases not matched to a gene. CDR3 length: 18 amino acids. Germline CDR1 and CDR2: MDHEN and SYDVKM. The CDR3 DNA follows: TGTGCCAGCAGTTTATTGAGGACAGGGTTTGGAAAGTACGCTGAAGCTTTCTTT. Protein: CASSLLRTGFGKYAEAFF. Together with reference TRBV28 and TRBJ1-1, the CDR3 gives the full variable domain: DVKVTQSSRYLVKRTGEKVFLECVQDMDHENMFWYRQDPGLGLRLIYFSYDVKMKEKGDIPEGYSVSREKKERFSLILESASTNQTSMYLCASSLLRTGFGKYAEAFFGQGTRLTVV.

This clone was picked up a small number of times. The CDR3 coding sequence is TGTGCCAGCAGTAGACTAGCGGGAACTTCGGAGACCCAGTACTTC. Amino acids: CASSRLAGTSETQYF. The rearrangement joins TRBV2 to TRBJ2-5; 11 bases agree with TRBD2. CDR3 size: 15 residues. Germline loops: CDR1 SNHLY, CDR2 FYNNEI. The V gene end was trimmed by 5 bases and the J gene end by 5 bases; junction bases not matched to a gene: 7. The variable domain in full, with the rest retrieved from reference TRBV2 and TRBJ2-5, is EPEVTQTPSHQVTQMGQEVILRCVPISNHLYFYWYRQILGQKVEFLVSFYNNEISEKSEIFDDQFSVERPDGSNFTLKIRSTKLEDSAMYFCASSRLAGTSETQYFGPGTRLLVL.

This chain uses TRBV4-3 with TRBJ2-1; 7 nucleotides align to TRBD1. With V trimmed by 4 bases and J by 5 bases, 8 bases remained unmatched. CDR1 and CDR2 (germline): LGHNA, YSLEER. This CDR3 is 15 amino acids long. Written as DNA, the CDR3 is TGCGCCAGCAGCCCACTGAGACAGGGACACAATGAGCAGTTCTTC. Protein: CASSPLRQGHNEQFF.

This rearrangement joins TRBV18 to TRBJ2-7; 12 bases match TRBD2. V lost 6 bases and J lost 2; bases outside the gene matches: 8. The CDR3 has 16 residues. The germline CDR1 and CDR2 sequences are KGHSH and LQKENI. The CDR3 DNA reads TGTGCCAGCTCCCCGGGACTAGCGGGTACCACCTACGAGCAGTACTTC. Protein product: CASSPGLAGTTYEQYF.

This chain uses TRBV10-3 with TRBJ1-4, with D possibly being TRBD1 (6 bases). Germline V gene lookup returns CDR1 ENHRY and CDR2 SYGVKD. V lost 6 bases to trimming and J lost 0 bases, with 11 bases between them. This CDR3 region has 15 residues. Written as DNA, the CDR3 is TGTGCCATCAGACGACAGGACGCAACTAATGAAAAACTGTTTTTT. Translation: CAIRRQDATNEKLFF.

This rearrangement joins TRBV27 to TRBJ2-1, with D unclear. The CDR3 is 14 amino acids. CDR1 is MNHEY and CDR2 is SMNVEV in the germline V gene (reference sequence). Trimming stripped 4 bases from V and 4 bases from J, with 11 bases between. The CDR3 DNA is TGTGCCAGCAGTTATACGGGTATATACAATGAGCAGTTCTTC. Amino acid sequence: CASSYTGIYNEQFF.

The CDR3 region has the DNA TGTGCCAGCAGTCCCGTCCCCGGGGTCAGGCAGCCCCAGCATTTT. It encodes CASSPVPGVRQPQHF. V gene TRBV28 combines with J gene TRBJ1-5; no clear D gene. CDR1 is MDHEN, CDR2 SYDVKM, per germline. V gave up 5 bases and J gave up 7 bases, with 18 bases separating them. This CDR3 contains 15 residues.